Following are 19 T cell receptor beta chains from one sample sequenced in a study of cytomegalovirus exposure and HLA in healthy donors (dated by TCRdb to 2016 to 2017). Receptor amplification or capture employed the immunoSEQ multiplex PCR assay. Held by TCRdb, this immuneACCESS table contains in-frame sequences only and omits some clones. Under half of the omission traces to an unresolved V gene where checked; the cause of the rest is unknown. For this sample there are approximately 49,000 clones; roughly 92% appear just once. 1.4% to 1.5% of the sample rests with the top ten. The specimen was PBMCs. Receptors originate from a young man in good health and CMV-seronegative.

CDR3 sequence: CASSPGGRANQPQHF. The CDR3, as DNA: TGTGCCAGCAGCCCTGGGGGCAGGGCGAATCAGCCCCAGCATTTT. The J gene is TRBJ1-5, the V gene TRBV28; D may be TRBD1 (6 bases). The length of the CDR3 is 15 residues. V lost 6 bases, J lost 4 bases, and 16 bases lay in between. The germline V gene has CDR1 MDHEN and CDR2 SYDVKM.

The CDR3 nucleotides read TGCGCCAGCAGCCTTGCTTCGATGCGGGTTGAAAAACTGTTTTTT. It translates to CASSLASMRVEKLFF. The chain couples TRBV4-1 to TRBJ1-4; D not certain. Germline CDR1 reads MGHRA; CDR2 reads YSYEKL. V lost 4 bases, J lost 7 bases, and 16 bases lay in between. The CDR3 runs 15 residues.

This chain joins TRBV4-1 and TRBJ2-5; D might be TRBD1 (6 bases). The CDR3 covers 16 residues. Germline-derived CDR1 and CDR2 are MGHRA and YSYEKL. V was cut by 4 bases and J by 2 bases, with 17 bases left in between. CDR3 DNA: TGCGCCAGCAGCCTTGTTTTACAGGGAATACAAGAGACCCAGTACTTC. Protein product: CASSLVLQGIQETQYF.

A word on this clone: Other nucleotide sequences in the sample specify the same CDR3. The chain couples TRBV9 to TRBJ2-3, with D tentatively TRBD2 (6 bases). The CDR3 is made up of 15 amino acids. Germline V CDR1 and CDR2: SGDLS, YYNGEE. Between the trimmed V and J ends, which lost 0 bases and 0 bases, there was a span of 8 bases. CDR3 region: CASSVGGGSTDTQYF. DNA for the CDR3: TGTGCCAGCAGCGTAGGGGGAGGCAGCACAGATACGCAGTATTTT.

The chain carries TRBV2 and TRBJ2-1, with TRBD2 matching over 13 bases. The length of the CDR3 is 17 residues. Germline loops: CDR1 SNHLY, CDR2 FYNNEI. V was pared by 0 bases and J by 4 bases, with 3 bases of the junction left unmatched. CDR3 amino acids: CASSEAEGLAGYNEQFF. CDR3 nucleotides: TGTGCCAGCAGTGAAGCCGAGGGACTAGCGGGGTACAATGAGCAGTTCTTC.

This chain's CDR3 is CASSSEGYEQYF. The CDR3 bases are TGTGCCAGCTCCTCGGAGGGGTACGAGCAGTACTTC. V is TRBV18 and J is TRBJ2-7; possible D gene TRBD2, 6 bases. The germline CDR1 and CDR2 sequences are KGHSH and LQKENI. The CDR3 runs 12 residues. V was trimmed by 6 bases and J by 4 bases, leaving 10 bases between them.

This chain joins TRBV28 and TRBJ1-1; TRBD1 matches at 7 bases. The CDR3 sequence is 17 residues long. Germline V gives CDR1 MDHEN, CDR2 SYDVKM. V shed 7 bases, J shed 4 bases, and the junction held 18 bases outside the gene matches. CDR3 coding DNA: TGTGCCAGCACCCTCCTGAAGGGGGCGGCTTTGACCACTGAAGCTTTCTTT. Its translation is CASTLLKGAALTTEAFF.

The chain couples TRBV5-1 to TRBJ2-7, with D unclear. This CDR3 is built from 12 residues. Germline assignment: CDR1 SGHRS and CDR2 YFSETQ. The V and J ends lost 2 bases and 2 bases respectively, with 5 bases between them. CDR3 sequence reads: CASSLSPYEQYF. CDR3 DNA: TGCGCCAGCAGCTTAAGCCCCTACGAGCAGTACTTC.

The CDR3 reads CASSKGVSYEQYF. The CDR3 coding sequence is TGTGCCAGTAGTAAAGGAGTCTCCTACGAGCAGTACTTC. The chain recombines TRBV19 with TRBJ2-7; D is undetermined. From germline, CDR1 is LNHDA and CDR2 SQIVND (reference sequence). This CDR3 is 13 amino acids long. V lost 4 bases, J lost 0 bases, and 7 bases lay in between.

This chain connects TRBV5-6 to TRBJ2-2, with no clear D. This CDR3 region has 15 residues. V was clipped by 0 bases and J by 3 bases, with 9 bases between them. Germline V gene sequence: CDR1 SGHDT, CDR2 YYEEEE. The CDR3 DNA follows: TGTGCCAGCAGCTTGGGAGGTGGCTACACCGGGGAGCTGTTTTTT. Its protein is CASSLGGGYTGELFF.

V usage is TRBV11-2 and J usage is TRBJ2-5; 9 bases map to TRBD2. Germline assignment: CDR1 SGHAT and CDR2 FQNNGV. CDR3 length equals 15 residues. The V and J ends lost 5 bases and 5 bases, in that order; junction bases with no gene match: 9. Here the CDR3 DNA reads TGTGCCAGCAGCCCACTGGCGGGAGGGGCGGAGACCCAGTACTTC. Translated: CASSPLAGGAETQYF. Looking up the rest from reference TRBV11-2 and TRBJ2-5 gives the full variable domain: EAGVAQSPRYKIIEKRQSVAFWCNPISGHATLYWYQQILGQGPKLLIQFQNNGVVDDSQLPKDRFSAERLKGVDSTLKIQPAKLEDSAVYLCASSPLAGGAETQYFGPGTRLLVL.

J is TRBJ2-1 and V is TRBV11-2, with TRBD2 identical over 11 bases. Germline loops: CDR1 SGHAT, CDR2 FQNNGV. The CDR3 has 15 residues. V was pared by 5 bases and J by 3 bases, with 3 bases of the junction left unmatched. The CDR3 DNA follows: TGTGCCAGCAGCGTCGGGACTAGCGGCTACAATGAGCAGTTCTTC. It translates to CASSVGTSGYNEQFF.

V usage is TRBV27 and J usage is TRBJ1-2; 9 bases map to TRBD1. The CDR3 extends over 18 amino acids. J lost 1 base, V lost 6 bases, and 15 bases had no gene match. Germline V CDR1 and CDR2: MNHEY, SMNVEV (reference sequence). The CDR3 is CASSPPRDRVADNYGYTF. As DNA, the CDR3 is TGTGCCAGCAGCCCCCCCCGGGACAGGGTGGCGGATAACTATGGCTACACCTTC.

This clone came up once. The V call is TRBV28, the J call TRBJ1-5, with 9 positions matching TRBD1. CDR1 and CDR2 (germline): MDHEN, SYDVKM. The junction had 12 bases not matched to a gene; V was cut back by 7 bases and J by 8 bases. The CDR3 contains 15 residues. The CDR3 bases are TGTGCCAGCACTGCGGGACAGGGCGACGGGAAGCCCCAGCATTTT. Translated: CASTAGQGDGKPQHF. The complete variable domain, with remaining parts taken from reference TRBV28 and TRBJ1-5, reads DVKVTQSSRYLVKRTGEKVFLECVQDMDHENMFWYRQDPGLGLRLIYFSYDVKMKEKGDIPEGYSVSREKKERFSLILESASTNQTSMYLCASTAGQGDGKPQHFGDGTRLSIL.

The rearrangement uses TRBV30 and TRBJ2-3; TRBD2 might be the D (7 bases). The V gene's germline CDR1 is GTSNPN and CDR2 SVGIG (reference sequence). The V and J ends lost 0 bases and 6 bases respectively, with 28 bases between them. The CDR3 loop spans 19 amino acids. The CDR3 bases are TGTGCCTGGAGTGTACGGTCCGGGGGGCCCCAGGAGGTCGGGGATACGCAGTATTTT. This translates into CAWSVRSGGPQEVGDTQYF.

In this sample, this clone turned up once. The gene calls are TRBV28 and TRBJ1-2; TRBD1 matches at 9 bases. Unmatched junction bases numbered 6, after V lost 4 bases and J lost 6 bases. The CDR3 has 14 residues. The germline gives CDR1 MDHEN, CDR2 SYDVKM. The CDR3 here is CASSWNRGQDGYTF. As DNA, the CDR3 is TGTGCCAGCAGTTGGAACAGGGGGCAGGATGGCTACACCTTC.

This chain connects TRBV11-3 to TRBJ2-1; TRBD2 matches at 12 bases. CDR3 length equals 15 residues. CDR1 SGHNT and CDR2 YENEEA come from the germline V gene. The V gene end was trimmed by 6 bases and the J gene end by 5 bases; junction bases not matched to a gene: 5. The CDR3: CASSLGLAGNNEQFF. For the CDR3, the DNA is TGTGCCAGCAGTCTTGGACTAGCGGGGAACAATGAGCAGTTCTTC.

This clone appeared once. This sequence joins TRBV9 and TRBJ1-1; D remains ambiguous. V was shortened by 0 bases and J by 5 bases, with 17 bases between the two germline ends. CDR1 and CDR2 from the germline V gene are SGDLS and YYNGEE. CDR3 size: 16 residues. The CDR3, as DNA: TGTGCCAGCAGCGTAGGAGTCCCAGCTCGGGAAACTGAAGCTTTCTTT. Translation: CASSVGVPARETEAFF.

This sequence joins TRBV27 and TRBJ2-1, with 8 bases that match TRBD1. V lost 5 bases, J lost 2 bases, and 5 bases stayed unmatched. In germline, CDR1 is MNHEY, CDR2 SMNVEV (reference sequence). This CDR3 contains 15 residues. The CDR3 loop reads CASSTTGVPYNEQFF. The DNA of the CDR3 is TGTGCCAGCAGTACGACAGGGGTTCCCTACAATGAGCAGTTCTTC.